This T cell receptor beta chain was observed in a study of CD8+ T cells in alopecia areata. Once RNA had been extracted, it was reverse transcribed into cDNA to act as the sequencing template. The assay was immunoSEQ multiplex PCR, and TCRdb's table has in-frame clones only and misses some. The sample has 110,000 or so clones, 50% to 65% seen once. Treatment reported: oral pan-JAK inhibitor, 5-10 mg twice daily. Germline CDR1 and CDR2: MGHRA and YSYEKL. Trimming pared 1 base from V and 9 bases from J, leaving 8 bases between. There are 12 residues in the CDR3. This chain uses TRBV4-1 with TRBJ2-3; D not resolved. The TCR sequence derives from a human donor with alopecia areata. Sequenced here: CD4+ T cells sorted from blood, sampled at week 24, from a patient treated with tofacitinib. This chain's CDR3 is CASSQVVSTQYF. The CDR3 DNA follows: TGCGCCAGCAGCCAAGTCGTTAGCACGCAGTATTTT.